Below, 8 T cell receptor beta chains from the same sample are listed, as sequenced in a study of technical replicates of blood from a handful of donors. Produced via immunoSEQ multiplex PCR; TCRdb's table is partial and in-frame only. This table has 83,000 or so clones, roughly nine tenths appearing once. The sample taken for sequencing was T cells isolated from PBMCs. Receptors originate from a human donor in good health.

The chain combines TRBV5-4 with TRBJ2-6; 9 bases match TRBD1. CDR1 is SGHNT, CDR2 YYREEE, per germline (reference sequence). V trimming: 2 bases; J trimming: 5 bases; junction bases outside the gene matches: 8. This CDR3 is 17 amino acids long. The CDR3 DNA sequence: TGTGCCAGCAGCTTACAGGGGGCCCTACTGTGGGCCAACGTCCTGACTTTC. This codes for CASSLQGALLWANVLTF.

The chain carries TRBV7-9 and TRBJ1-4; D not resolved. The germline V gene has CDR1 SEHNR and CDR2 FQNEAQ (reference sequence). The CDR3 extends over 15 amino acids. V lost 7 bases to trimming and J lost 3 bases, with 15 bases between them. The CDR3 DNA is TGTGCCAGCAACCCACCGAACGAGGCTAATGAAAAACTGTTTTTT. Amino acids: CASNPPNEANEKLFF.

The rearrangement joins TRBV6-5 to TRBJ2-5; a weak D match, TRBD1 (5 bases). This CDR3 contains 15 residues. Germline assignment: CDR1 MNHEY and CDR2 SVGAGI. The V gene lost 0 bases and the J gene lost 1 base, with 9 bases spanning the gap. DNA of the CDR3: TGTGCCAGCAGTTACTCGCGACAGCTCCAAGAGACCCAGTACTTC. It specifies CASSYSRQLQETQYF.

The chain combines TRBV5-6 with TRBJ1-5; 7 nucleotides line up with TRBD1. The CDR3 sequence is 15 residues long. Germline CDR1 reads SGHDT; CDR2 reads YYEEEE. With V trimmed by 4 bases and J by 2 bases, 6 bases remained unmatched. The CDR3 here is CASSGTGEGNQPQHF. The CDR3, as DNA: TGTGCCAGCAGCGGAACAGGGGAGGGCAATCAGCCCCAGCATTTT.

V and J are TRBV11-2 and TRBJ2-3, with 10 bases matching TRBD2. This CDR3 contains 16 residues. CDR1 and CDR2 (germline): SGHAT, FQNNGV. V gave up 5 bases and J gave up 3 bases; unmatched junction bases: 8. DNA of the CDR3: TGTGCCAGCAGCCCCCTAGCGGGAGTCATAACAGATACGCAGTATTTT. Translated: CASSPLAGVITDTQYF.

The genes are TRBV2 and TRBJ2-3; 13 bases align to TRBD2. The V gene's germline CDR1 is SNHLY and CDR2 FYNNEI. V shed 8 bases, J shed 4 bases, and the junction held 6 bases outside the gene matches. This CDR3 region has 15 residues. Written as DNA, the CDR3 is TGTGCCAGCGGAGGACTAGCGGGAGTGGCAGATACGCAGTATTTT. It yields the protein CASGGLAGVADTQYF. Using reference TRBV2 and TRBJ2-3 for the parts outside the CDR3, the full variable domain is EPEVTQTPSHQVTQMGQEVILRCVPISNHLYFYWYRQILGQKVEFLVSFYNNEISEKSEIFDDQFSVERPDGSNFTLKIRSTKLEDSAMYFCASGGLAGVADTQYFGPGTRLTVL.

The rearrangement uses TRBV7-3 and TRBJ1-3; 8 bases align to TRBD1. Germline loops: CDR1 SGHTA, CDR2 FQGTGA. V lost 5 bases to trimming and J lost 4 bases; unmatched junction nucleotides: 10. The CDR3 spans 16 residues. This CDR3 reads CASSRGPTGAGNTIYF. In nucleotides, the CDR3 is TGTGCCAGCAGCCGGGGCCCGACAGGGGCAGGAAACACCATATATTTT. Full variable domain (missing parts from reference TRBV7-3 and TRBJ1-3): GAGVSQTPSNKVTEKGKYVELRCDPISGHTALYWYRQSLGQGPEFLIYFQGTGAADDSGLPNDRFFAVRPEGSVSTLKIQRTERGDSAVYLCASSRGPTGAGNTIYFGEGSWLTVV.

The chain links TRBV5-1 to TRBJ2-7; TRBD2 matches 10 bases. The CDR3 extends over 15 amino acids. Trimming cost V 4 bases and J 2 bases; bases outside gene matches: 6. Germline CDR1 reads SGHRS; CDR2 reads YFSETQ. CDR3 DNA: TGCGCCAGCAGCACCGGGACTAGCGCGACCTACGAGCAGTACTTC. This encodes CASSTGTSATYEQYF.